This TCR beta chain was obtained from a study of cytomegalovirus exposure and HLA in healthy donors. This clone was counted only a few times. The PCR was carried out with 60 Vbeta primers and 13 Jbeta primers. The method was immunoSEQ multiplex PCR; TCRdb's version includes in-frame clones alone and lacks a portion of them. The table includes over 150,000 clones, roughly 70% detected once. J lost 8 bases, V lost 3 bases, and 12 bases had no gene match. This CDR3 spans 15 amino acids. The germline V gene has CDR1 SGHRS and CDR2 YFSETQ. The chain is built from TRBV5-1 and TRBJ1-2, with 8 bases identical to TRBD1. This TCR was recovered from a woman aged 45-65 years in good health and CMV-seropositive. Sequencing input: PBMCs. In DNA, the CDR3 is TGCGCCAGCAGCTCAAGAGGACAGGGACTTCAAGGCTACACCTTC. It specifies CASSSRGQGLQGYTF.